A selection of T cell receptor beta chains follows, all from one sample in a study of cytomegalovirus exposure and HLA in healthy donors. Sequencing was performed with immunoSEQ multiplex PCR; in TCRdb, only in-frame clones are kept and a portion is missing. The repertoire holds about 73,000 clones, with about 95% as singletons. The sample taken for sequencing was PBMCs. Receptors originate from a man aged 18 to 30 in good health and CMV-seronegative. Each CDR3 is given with its conserved first and last residue. Each record gives: CDR3 DNA, CDR3 protein, clone size, J gene, D gene, V gene. The D gene is left open where the match is weak. Not every row has a clone size; where given, it reads once, few, many or a size class.

CDR3 DNA: TGTGCCAGCAGCCAAGAATCGGTTTCATTGGCTGAAGCTTTCTTT
CDR3 protein: CASSQESVSLAEAFF
clone size: .
J gene: TRBJ1-1
D gene: .
V gene: TRBV4-2

CDR3 DNA: TGTGCCAGCAGTGAATCGGGACAGGGTGATCAGCCCCAGCATTTT
CDR3 protein: CASSESGQGDQPQHF
clone size: .
J gene: TRBJ1-5
D gene: TRBD1
V gene: TRBV6-4

CDR3 DNA: TGTGCCAGCAGTTATGCGGGGAAAGAAAAACTGTTTTTT
CDR3 protein: CASSYAGKEKLFF
clone size: .
J gene: TRBJ1-4
D gene: .
V gene: TRBV6-6

CDR3 DNA: TGTGCCAGCAGCCTCAGCTCCTACAATGAGCAGTTCTTC
CDR3 protein: CASSLSSYNEQFF
clone size: .
J gene: TRBJ2-1
D gene: .
V gene: TRBV7-3

CDR3 DNA: TGTGCCTGGAGTGTACGTCAGTTTGAAAAACTGTTTTTT
CDR3 protein: CAWSVRQFEKLFF
clone size: .
J gene: TRBJ1-4
D gene: .
V gene: TRBV30

CDR3 DNA: TGTGCCAGCAGCCTCGAGGCGGGATCCTACGAGCAGTACTTC
CDR3 protein: CASSLEAGSYEQYF
clone size: once
J gene: TRBJ2-7
D gene: .
V gene: TRBV7-6

CDR3 DNA: TGTGCCAGCAGAGGGACTAGTTGGGAGACCCAGTACTTC
CDR3 protein: CASRGTSWETQYF
clone size: .
J gene: TRBJ2-5
D gene: TRBD2
V gene: TRBV6-5

CDR3 DNA: TGTGCCAGTCGCCTTAGAGGGGGTGGCACTGAAGCTTTCTTT
CDR3 protein: CASRLRGGGTEAFF
clone size: .
J gene: TRBJ1-1
D gene: .
V gene: TRBV19

CDR3 DNA: TGTGCCAGCAGTGGGGGGGGATTGGATGGCTACACCTTC
CDR3 protein: CASSGGGLDGYTF
clone size: .
J gene: TRBJ1-2
D gene: .
V gene: TRBV25-1

CDR3 DNA: TGTGCCAGCAGTGGTTCCGGGGACGAGCAGTACTTC
CDR3 protein: CASSGSGDEQYF
clone size: .
J gene: TRBJ2-7
D gene: .
V gene: TRBV27

CDR3 DNA: TGTGCCAGTAGTTTCCAGGGGGCTGGCTACACCTTC
CDR3 protein: CASSFQGAGYTF
clone size: .
J gene: TRBJ1-2
D gene: TRBD1
V gene: TRBV19

CDR3 DNA: TGTGCCAGCAGTTGGAGGAGGTCAGCGGTCGATGAGCAGTTCTTC
CDR3 protein: CASSWRRSAVDEQFF
clone size: .
J gene: TRBJ2-1
D gene: .
V gene: TRBV27

CDR3 DNA: TGTGCCAGCTCATCGGGACAGCTGAACACTGAAGCTTTCTTT
CDR3 protein: CASSSGQLNTEAFF
clone size: .
J gene: TRBJ1-1
D gene: TRBD1
V gene: TRBV18

CDR3 DNA: TGTGCCAGCAGCAAAGCGCTGAGGAGGATCGCTGAAGCTTTCTTT
CDR3 protein: CASSKALRRIAEAFF
clone size: .
J gene: TRBJ1-1
D gene: .
V gene: TRBV21-1

CDR3 DNA: TGTGCCAGTAGGCTGTCATGGGCGTCTGGCACAGATACGCAGTATTTT
CDR3 protein: CASRLSWASGTDTQYF
clone size: .
J gene: TRBJ2-3
D gene: .
V gene: TRBV19

CDR3 DNA: TGTGCCAGCAGTTACGGCGGGGATAGCTCCTACGAGCAGTACTTC
CDR3 protein: CASSYGGDSSYEQYF
clone size: .
J gene: TRBJ2-7
D gene: .
V gene: TRBV6-6

CDR3 DNA: TGCGCCAGCAGCGAAGGGACAGGGAACACTGAAGCTTTCTTT
CDR3 protein: CASSEGTGNTEAFF
clone size: .
J gene: TRBJ1-1
D gene: TRBD1
V gene: TRBV4-1

CDR3 DNA: TGTGCCAGCAGCTTGGGGGCACAGGGCAATCAGCCCCAGCATTTT
CDR3 protein: CASSLGAQGNQPQHF
clone size: .
J gene: TRBJ1-5
D gene: .
V gene: TRBV5-6

CDR3 DNA: TGCAGCGCAAGCGGGGGGGTAGGGGAGCAGTACTTC
CDR3 protein: CSASGGVGEQYF
clone size: .
J gene: TRBJ2-7
D gene: TRBD2
V gene: TRBV29-1

CDR3 DNA: TGTGCCAGCAGCCGTACGGACCTGGGGGGGGCGGATGAAAAACTGTTTTTT
CDR3 protein: CASSRTDLGGADEKLFF
clone size: .
J gene: TRBJ1-4
D gene: .
V gene: TRBV7-2

CDR3 DNA: TGTGCCAGCAGCTCCGTAGGGAGCCCCACAGATACGCAGTATTTT
CDR3 protein: CASSSVGSPTDTQYF
clone size: .
J gene: TRBJ2-3
D gene: .
V gene: TRBV7-3

CDR3 DNA: TGCGCCAGCAGCCAAGGGCAGCGTAATCAGCCCCAGCATTTT
CDR3 protein: CASSQGQRNQPQHF
clone size: .
J gene: TRBJ1-5
D gene: .
V gene: TRBV4-3

CDR3 DNA: TGTGCCAGCAGTGCTGCAGCGGGGGGGTCAGATACGCAGTATTTT
CDR3 protein: CASSAAAGGSDTQYF
clone size: few
J gene: TRBJ2-3
D gene: TRBD2
V gene: TRBV6-4

CDR3 DNA: TGTGCCAGCAGTTACACCTCCCGGGCAACTAATGAAAAACTGTTTTTT
CDR3 protein: CASSYTSRATNEKLFF
clone size: .
J gene: TRBJ1-4
D gene: .
V gene: TRBV6-6

CDR3 DNA: TGCGCCAGCAGCTTGGTTGGGCCGAGGGACACTGAAGCTTTCTTT
CDR3 protein: CASSLVGPRDTEAFF
clone size: .
J gene: TRBJ1-1
D gene: .
V gene: TRBV5-1

CDR3 DNA: TGTGCCAGTAGTATAAGAACTGGCACAGATACGCAGTATTTT
CDR3 protein: CASSIRTGTDTQYF
clone size: .
J gene: TRBJ2-3
D gene: .
V gene: TRBV19

CDR3 DNA: TGTGCCACCAGGGGCCAAATGAACACTGAAGCTTTCTTT
CDR3 protein: CATRGQMNTEAFF
clone size: .
J gene: TRBJ1-1
D gene: .
V gene: TRBV15

CDR3 DNA: TGTGCCACCCAGGGGGTCGGTGACTCCTCCTACGAGCAGTACTTC
CDR3 protein: CATQGVGDSSYEQYF
clone size: .
J gene: TRBJ2-7
D gene: TRBD1
V gene: TRBV2

CDR3 DNA: TGTGCCAGCAGCTTAGGACTAGCGGGGGGCCCTCGGGAGACCCAGTACTTC
CDR3 protein: CASSLGLAGGPRETQYF
clone size: .
J gene: TRBJ2-5
D gene: TRBD2
V gene: TRBV7-8

CDR3 DNA: TGTGCCTGGAGTGTACTAGGGACAACCAACACTGAAGCTTTCTTT
CDR3 protein: CAWSVLGTTNTEAFF
clone size: .
J gene: TRBJ1-1
D gene: .
V gene: TRBV30

CDR3 DNA: TGTGCCAGCAGCTTGGAAGGGGGGGCACGCGAGCAGTACTTC
CDR3 protein: CASSLEGGAREQYF
clone size: .
J gene: TRBJ2-7
D gene: .
V gene: TRBV5-4

CDR3 DNA: TGTGCCAGCAGCTTTCTCGGGACAGGGGTTGGCTACACCTTC
CDR3 protein: CASSFLGTGVGYTF
clone size: .
J gene: TRBJ1-2
D gene: TRBD1
V gene: TRBV27

CDR3 DNA: TGTGCTAGTGGTCTTCCCCGGGACAGGGGCTACGAGCAGTACTTC
CDR3 protein: CASGLPRDRGYEQYF
clone size: .
J gene: TRBJ2-7
D gene: TRBD1
V gene: TRBV12-5

CDR3 DNA: TGCGCCAGCAGCCAAGATCCAGCAGGGGTCATGAACACTGAAGCTTTCTTT
CDR3 protein: CASSQDPAGVMNTEAFF
clone size: .
J gene: TRBJ1-1
D gene: .
V gene: TRBV4-1

CDR3 DNA: TGTGCCAGCTCTCAGATCGAGACTACAGCTAACTATGGCTACACCTTC
CDR3 protein: CASSQIETTANYGYTF
clone size: .
J gene: TRBJ1-2
D gene: .
V gene: TRBV18

CDR3 DNA: TGCAGCGTTGGTGGGGGCGAAAAACTGTTTTTT
CDR3 protein: CSVGGGEKLFF
clone size: .
J gene: TRBJ1-4
D gene: .
V gene: TRBV29-1

CDR3 DNA: TGTGCCAGCAGCGTTGCGGGGGATCAAGAGACCCAGTACTTC
CDR3 protein: CASSVAGDQETQYF
clone size: .
J gene: TRBJ2-5
D gene: TRBD2
V gene: TRBV9

CDR3 DNA: TGTGCCAGCAGCTTATTGGGACAGGGGGCATCCTACGAGCAGTACTTC
CDR3 protein: CASSLLGQGASYEQYF
clone size: .
J gene: TRBJ2-7
D gene: TRBD1
V gene: TRBV11-2

CDR3 DNA: TGTGCCAGCAGCGTAGTTGGGACAGGATCTGGCAATGAGCAGTTCTTC
CDR3 protein: CASSVVGTGSGNEQFF
clone size: .
J gene: TRBJ2-1
D gene: TRBD1
V gene: TRBV9

CDR3 DNA: TGTGCCAGCAGTGAAAAGGGGAGACTAGCCGGGGAGCTGTTTTTT
CDR3 protein: CASSEKGRLAGELFF
clone size: .
J gene: TRBJ2-2
D gene: .
V gene: TRBV6-1

CDR3 DNA: TGCGCCAGCAGCCAAGAGTCGGGAAGGGGCTACACCTTC
CDR3 protein: CASSQESGRGYTF
clone size: .
J gene: TRBJ1-2
D gene: .
V gene: TRBV4-1

CDR3 DNA: TGTGCCAGCAGAACGGGACTCCTCGTGGGCCAGCCCCAGCATTTT
CDR3 protein: CASRTGLLVGQPQHF
clone size: .
J gene: TRBJ1-5
D gene: .
V gene: TRBV28

CDR3 DNA: TGTGCCAGCAGCTCCGATCGACAGGGCTCGGCCGGGGAGCTGTTTTTT
CDR3 protein: CASSSDRQGSAGELFF
clone size: .
J gene: TRBJ2-2
D gene: TRBD1
V gene: TRBV9

CDR3 DNA: TGTGCCAGCAGTGACCAGGGGTCGACCGGGGAGCTGTTTTTT
CDR3 protein: CASSDQGSTGELFF
clone size: .
J gene: TRBJ2-2
D gene: .
V gene: TRBV25-1

CDR3 DNA: TGTGCCAGCAGTGATCAAAATCGACAGGTAGCTTCCAAAAAACTGTTTTTT
CDR3 protein: CASSDQNRQVASKKLFF
clone size: .
J gene: TRBJ1-4
D gene: .
V gene: TRBV6-4

CDR3 DNA: TGTGCCAGCAGTTTATTGAGTCCAGATACGCAGTATTTT
CDR3 protein: CASSLLSPDTQYF
clone size: once
J gene: TRBJ2-3
D gene: .
V gene: TRBV27

CDR3 DNA: TGTGCCAGCAGTGAGCAGGTTGAGTACGAGCAGTACTTC
CDR3 protein: CASSEQVEYEQYF
clone size: .
J gene: TRBJ2-7
D gene: .
V gene: TRBV6-1